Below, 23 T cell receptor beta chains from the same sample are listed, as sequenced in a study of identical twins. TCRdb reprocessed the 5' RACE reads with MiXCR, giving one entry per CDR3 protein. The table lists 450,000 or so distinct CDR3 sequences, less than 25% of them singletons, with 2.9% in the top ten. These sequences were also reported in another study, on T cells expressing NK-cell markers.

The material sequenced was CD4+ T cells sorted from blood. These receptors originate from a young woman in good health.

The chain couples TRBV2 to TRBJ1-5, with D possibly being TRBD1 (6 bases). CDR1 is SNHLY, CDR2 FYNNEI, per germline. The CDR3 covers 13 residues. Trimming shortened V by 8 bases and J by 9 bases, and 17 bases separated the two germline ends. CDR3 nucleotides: TGTGCCAGCGGCCGGGACAATCTCCCGCCCCAGCATTTT. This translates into CASGRDNLPPQHF.

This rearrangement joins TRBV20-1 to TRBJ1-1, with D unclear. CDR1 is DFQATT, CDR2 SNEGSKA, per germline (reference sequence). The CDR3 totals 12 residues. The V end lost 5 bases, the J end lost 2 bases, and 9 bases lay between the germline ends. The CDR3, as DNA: TGCAGTGCTCTGGGGAGAAACACTGAAGCTTTCTTT. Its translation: CSALGRNTEAFF.

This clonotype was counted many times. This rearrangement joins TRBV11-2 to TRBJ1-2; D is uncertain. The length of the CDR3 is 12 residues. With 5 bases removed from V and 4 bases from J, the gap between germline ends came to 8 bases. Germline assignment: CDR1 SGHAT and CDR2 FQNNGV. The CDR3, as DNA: TGTGCCAGCAGCCCTGTTGGCTATGGCTACACCTTC. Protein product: CASSPVGYGYTF.

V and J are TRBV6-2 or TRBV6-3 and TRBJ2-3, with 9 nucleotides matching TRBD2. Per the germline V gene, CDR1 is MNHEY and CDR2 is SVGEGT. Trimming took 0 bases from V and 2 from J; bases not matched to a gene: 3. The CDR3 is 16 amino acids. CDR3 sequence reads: CASSYSTSGFTDTQYF. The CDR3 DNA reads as TGTGCCAGCAGTTACTCGACTAGCGGTTTCACAGATACGCAGTATTTT.

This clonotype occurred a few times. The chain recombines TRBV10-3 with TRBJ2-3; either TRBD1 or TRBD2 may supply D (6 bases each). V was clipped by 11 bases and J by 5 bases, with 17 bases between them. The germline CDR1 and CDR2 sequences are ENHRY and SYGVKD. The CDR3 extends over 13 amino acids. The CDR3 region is CAQGRDQGDTQYF. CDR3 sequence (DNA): TGTGCCCAGGGGCGGGACCAAGGAGATACGCAGTATTTT.

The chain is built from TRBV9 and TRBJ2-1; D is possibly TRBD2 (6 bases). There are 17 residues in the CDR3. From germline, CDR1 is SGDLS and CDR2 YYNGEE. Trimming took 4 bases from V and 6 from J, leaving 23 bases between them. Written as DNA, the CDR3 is TGTGCCAGCAGCCCCCCCGGTGGCGCGGGACCACTCAATGAGCAGTTCTTC. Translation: CASSPPGGAGPLNEQFF.

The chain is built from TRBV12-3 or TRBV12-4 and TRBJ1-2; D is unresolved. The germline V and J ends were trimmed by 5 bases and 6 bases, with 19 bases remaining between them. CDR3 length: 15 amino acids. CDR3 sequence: CASSAQGPERDGYTF. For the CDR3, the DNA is TGTGCCAGCAGTGCCCAAGGCCCAGAACGAGATGGCTACACCTTC.

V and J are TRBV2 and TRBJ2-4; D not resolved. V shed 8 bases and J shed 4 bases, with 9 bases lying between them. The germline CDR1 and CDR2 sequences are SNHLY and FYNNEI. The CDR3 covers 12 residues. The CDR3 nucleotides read TGTGCCAGCCACCCGGCTAAAAACATTCAGTACTTC. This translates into CASHPAKNIQYF.

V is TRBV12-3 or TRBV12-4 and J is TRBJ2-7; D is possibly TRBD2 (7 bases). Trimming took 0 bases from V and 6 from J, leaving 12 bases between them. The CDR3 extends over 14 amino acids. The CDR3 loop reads CASSLAARGGEQYF. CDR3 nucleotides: TGTGCCAGCAGTTTAGCCGCGAGGGGGGGCGAGCAGTACTTC.

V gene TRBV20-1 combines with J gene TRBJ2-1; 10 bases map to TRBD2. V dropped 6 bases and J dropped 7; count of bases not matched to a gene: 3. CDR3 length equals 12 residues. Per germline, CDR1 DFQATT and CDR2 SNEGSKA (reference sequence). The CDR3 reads CSARTSGNEQFF. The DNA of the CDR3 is TGCAGTGCGCGGACTAGCGGTAATGAGCAGTTCTTC.

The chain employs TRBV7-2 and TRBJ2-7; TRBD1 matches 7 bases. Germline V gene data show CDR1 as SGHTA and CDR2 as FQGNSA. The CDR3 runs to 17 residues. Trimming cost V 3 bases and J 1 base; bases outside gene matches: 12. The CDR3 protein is CASSFNLPGTVSYEQYF. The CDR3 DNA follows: TGTGCCAGCAGCTTTAATCTTCCGGGGACAGTGTCCTACGAGCAGTACTTC.

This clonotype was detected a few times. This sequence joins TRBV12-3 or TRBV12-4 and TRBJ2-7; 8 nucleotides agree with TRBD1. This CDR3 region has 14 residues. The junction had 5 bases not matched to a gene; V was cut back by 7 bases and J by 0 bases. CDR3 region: CASTSTGVSYEQYF. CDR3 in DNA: TGTGCCAGCACCTCGACAGGGGTCTCCTACGAGCAGTACTTC.

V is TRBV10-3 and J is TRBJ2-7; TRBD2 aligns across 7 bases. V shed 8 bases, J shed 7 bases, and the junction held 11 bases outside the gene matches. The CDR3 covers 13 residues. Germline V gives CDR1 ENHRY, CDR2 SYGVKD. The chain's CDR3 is CAIHSGRPLEQYF. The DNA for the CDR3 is TGTGCCATCCATAGCGGGCGGCCACTTGAGCAGTACTTC.

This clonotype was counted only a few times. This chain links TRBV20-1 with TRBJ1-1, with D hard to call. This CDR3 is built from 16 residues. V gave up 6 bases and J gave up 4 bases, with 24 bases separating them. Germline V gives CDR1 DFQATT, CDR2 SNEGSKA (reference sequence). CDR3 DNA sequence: TGCAGTGCCAAAATACCTGGCGGGGTACCTGTCACTGAAGCTTTCTTT. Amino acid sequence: CSAKIPGGVPVTEAFF.

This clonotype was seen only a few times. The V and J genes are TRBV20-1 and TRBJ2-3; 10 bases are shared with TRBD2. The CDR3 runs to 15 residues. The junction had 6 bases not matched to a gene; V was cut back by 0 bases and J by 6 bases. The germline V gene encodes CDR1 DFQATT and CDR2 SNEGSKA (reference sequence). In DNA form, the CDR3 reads TGCAGTGCTAGAGATCCAGCGGGGGGGACCGATACGCAGTATTTT. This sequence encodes CSARDPAGGTDTQYF.

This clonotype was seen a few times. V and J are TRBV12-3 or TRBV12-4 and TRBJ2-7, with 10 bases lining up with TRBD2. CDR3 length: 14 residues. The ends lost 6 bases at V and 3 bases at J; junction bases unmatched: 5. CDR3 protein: CASRASGSGYEQYF. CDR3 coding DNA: TGTGCCAGCAGGGCTAGCGGGAGTGGCTACGAGCAGTACTTC.

The CDR3 DNA follows: TGCGCCAGTAGGGACAGCAATGAGCAGTTCTTC. Translating gives CASRDSNEQFF. This chain joins TRBV5-1 and TRBJ2-1; 7 bases align to TRBD1. The CDR3 has 11 residues. CDR1 SGHRS and CDR2 YFSETQ come from the germline V gene. Losses at the gene ends were 8 bases for V and 6 bases for J; bases not matched to a gene: 2.

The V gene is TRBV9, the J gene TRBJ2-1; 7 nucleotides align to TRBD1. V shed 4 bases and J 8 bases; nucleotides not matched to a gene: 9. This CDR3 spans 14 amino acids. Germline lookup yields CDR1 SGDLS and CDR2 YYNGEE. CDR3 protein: CASSIRQGADEQFF. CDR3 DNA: TGTGCCAGCAGCATCCGACAGGGAGCGGATGAGCAGTTCTTC.

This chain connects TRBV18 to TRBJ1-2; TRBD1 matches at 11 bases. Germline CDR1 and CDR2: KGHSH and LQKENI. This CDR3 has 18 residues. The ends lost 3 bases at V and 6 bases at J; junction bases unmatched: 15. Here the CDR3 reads CASSPRGQGAFERNGYTF. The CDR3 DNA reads TGTGCCAGCTCACCTCGAGGACAGGGGGCATTTGAGAGAAATGGCTACACCTTC.

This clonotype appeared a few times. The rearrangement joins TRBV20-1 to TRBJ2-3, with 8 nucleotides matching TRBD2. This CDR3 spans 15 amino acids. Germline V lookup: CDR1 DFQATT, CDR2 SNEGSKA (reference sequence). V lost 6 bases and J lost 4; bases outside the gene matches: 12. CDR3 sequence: CSAVSGTSVSDTQYF. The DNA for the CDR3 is TGCAGTGCAGTCTCCGGGACTAGTGTCTCAGATACGCAGTATTTT.

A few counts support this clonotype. The CDR3 loop is CASSLRQGVNTDTQYF. DNA of the CDR3: TGTGCCAGCAGCCTCCGACAGGGGGTGAACACAGATACGCAGTATTTT. V is TRBV3-1 and J is TRBJ2-3, with 9 bases identical to TRBD1. The CDR3 spans 16 residues. Germline assignment: CDR1 LGHDT and CDR2 YNNKEL (reference sequence). Trimming at V came to 4 bases and at J to 2 bases, leaving 7 bases not matched to a gene.

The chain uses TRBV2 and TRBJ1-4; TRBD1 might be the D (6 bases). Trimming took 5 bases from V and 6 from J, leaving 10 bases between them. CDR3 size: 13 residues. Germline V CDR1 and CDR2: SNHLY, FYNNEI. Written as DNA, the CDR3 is TGTGCCAGCAGTTACTACAGGGATGAAAAACTGTTTTTT. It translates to CASSYYRDEKLFF.

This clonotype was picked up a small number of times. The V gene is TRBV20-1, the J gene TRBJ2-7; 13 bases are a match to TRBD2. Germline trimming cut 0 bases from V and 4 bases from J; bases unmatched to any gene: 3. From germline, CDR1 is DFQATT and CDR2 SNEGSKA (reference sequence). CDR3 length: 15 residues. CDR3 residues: CSAREGLAGRYEQYF. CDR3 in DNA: TGCAGTGCTAGAGAGGGACTAGCGGGGAGATACGAGCAGTACTTC.